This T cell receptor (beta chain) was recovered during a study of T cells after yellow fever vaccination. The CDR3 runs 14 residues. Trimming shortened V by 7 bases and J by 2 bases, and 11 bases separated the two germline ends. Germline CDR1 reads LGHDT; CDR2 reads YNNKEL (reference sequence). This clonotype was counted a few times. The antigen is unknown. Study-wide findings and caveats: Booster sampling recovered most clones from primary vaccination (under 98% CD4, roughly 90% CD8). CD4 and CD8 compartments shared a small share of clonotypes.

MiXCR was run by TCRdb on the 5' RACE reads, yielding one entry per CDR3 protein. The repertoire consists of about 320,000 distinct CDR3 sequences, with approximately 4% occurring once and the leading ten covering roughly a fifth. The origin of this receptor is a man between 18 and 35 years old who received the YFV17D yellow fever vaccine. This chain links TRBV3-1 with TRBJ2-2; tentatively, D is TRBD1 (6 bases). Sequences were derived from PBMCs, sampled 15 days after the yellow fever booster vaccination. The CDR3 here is CASTAGVNTGELFF. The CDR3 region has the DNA TGTGCCAGCACTGCAGGGGTCAACACCGGGGAGCTGTTTTTT.